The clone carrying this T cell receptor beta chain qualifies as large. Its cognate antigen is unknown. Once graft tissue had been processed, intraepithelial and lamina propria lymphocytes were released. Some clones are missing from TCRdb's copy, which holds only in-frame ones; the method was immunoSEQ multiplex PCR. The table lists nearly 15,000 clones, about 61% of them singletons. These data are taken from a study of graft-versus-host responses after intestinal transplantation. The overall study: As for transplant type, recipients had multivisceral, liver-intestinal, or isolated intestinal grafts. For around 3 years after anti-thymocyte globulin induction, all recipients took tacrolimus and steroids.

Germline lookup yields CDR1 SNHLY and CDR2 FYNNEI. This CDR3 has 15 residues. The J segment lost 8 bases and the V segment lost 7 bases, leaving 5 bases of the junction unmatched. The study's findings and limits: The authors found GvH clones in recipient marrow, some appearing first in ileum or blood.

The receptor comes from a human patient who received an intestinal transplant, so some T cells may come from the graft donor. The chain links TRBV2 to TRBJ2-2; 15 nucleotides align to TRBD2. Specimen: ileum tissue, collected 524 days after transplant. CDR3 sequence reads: CASNGLAGGIGELFF. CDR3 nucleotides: TGTGCCAGCAATGGACTAGCGGGGGGGATTGGGGAGCTGTTTTTT.